This T cell receptor (beta chain) was recorded in a study of T cells in women clearing cervical HPV infection. Study-level information: Controls' single incident HPV16 infection cleared within 12 months without precancer. Controls gave blood once infection was undetectable; cases at lesion identification.

Clones were read by immunoSEQ multiplex PCR, and TCRdb kept only the in-frame ones, dropping some. The table counts 35,000 to 45,000 clones; less than 6% lies in the top ten. Cervical HPV DNA detected by MY09/MY11 PCR, typed by dot-blot. This TCR came from a woman between 18 and 69 years old with a cervical HPV16 infection that either progressed to CIN3+ or cleared (not recorded which). Input material: blood buffy coat.

The CDR3 bases that were read are TGCGCCAGCGAAGCTTATCCCGGCTACGAG. Translating gives CASEAYPGYE. The entire CDR3 protein reads CASEAYPGYEQYF. This chain joins TRBV5-1 and TRBJ2-7, with D hard to call. The sequenced fragment ends 3 residues before the CDR3 boundary, so the rest is inferred from the germline J gene. V was trimmed by 7 bases and J by 3 bases, leaving 14 bases between them. The CDR3 is 13 residues long. CDR1 is SGHRS and CDR2 is YFSETQ in the germline V gene.